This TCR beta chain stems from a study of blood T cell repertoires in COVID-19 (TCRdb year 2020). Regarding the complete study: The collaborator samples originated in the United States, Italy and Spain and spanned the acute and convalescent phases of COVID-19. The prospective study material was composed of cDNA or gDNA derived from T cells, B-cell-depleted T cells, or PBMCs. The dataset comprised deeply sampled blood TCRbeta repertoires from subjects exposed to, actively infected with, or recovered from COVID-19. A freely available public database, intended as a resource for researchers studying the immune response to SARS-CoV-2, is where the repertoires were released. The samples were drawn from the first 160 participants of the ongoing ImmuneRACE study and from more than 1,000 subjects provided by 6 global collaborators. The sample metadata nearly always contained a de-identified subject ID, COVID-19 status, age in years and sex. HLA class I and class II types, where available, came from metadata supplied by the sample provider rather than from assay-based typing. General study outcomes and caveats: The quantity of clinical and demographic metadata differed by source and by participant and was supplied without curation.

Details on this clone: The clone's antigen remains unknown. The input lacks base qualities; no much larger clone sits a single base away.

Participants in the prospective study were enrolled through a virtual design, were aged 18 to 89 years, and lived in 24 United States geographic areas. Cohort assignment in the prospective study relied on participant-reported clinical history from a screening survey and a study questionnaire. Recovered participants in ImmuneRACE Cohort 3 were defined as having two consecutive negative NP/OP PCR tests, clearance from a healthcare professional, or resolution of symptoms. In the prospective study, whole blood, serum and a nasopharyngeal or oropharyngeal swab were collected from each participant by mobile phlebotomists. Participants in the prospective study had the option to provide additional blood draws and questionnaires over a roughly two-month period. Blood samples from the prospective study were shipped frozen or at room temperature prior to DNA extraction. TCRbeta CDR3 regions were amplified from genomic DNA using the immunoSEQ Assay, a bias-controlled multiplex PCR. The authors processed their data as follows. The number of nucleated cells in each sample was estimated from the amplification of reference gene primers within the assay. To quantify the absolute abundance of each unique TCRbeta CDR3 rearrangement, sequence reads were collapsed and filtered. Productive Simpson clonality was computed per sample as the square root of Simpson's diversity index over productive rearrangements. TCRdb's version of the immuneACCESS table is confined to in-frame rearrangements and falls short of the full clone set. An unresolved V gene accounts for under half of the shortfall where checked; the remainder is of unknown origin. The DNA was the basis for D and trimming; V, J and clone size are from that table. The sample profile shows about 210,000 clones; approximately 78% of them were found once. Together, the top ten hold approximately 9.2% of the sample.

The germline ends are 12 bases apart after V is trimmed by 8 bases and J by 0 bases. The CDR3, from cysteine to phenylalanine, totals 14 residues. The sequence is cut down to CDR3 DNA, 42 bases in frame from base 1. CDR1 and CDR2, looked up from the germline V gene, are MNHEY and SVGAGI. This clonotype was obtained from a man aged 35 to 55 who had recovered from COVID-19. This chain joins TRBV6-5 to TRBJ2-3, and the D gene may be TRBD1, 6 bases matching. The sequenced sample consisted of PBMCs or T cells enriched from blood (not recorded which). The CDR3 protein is CASGRGTSTDTQYF. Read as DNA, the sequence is TGTGCCAGCGGCAGGGGCACTAGCACAGATACGCAGTATTTT.